Below, 27 T cell receptor beta chains from the same sample are listed, as sequenced in a study of blood T cell repertoires in COVID-19. Using immunoSEQ multiplex PCR, the repertoire was profiled, and TCRdb retains in-frame clones only, with some absent. This table has approximately 150,000 clones, about 86% appearing once. The sequenced sample consisted of peripheral blood. Receptor source: a woman over 75 with acute or convalescent COVID-19.

The chain has TRBV19 and TRBJ2-1; D might be TRBD2 (6 bases). Germline assignment: CDR1 LNHDA and CDR2 SQIVND (reference sequence). The ends were cut back, 3 bases at V and 2 bases at J, with 11 bases in the middle. The CDR3 extends over 15 amino acids. The CDR3 DNA reads TGTGCCAGTAGTATGGAGGGAACTGCCTACAATGAGCAGTTCTTC. This sequence encodes CASSMEGTAYNEQFF.

This chain joins TRBV12-2 and TRBJ2-1; TRBD1 is the table's D call and was not checked against the DNA. TRBV12-2 is labeled a pseudogene. This CDR3 is 19 amino acids long. CDR3 nucleotide sequence: TGTGCAAGTCGCTCTCAGGACAGGGACACAAGCAGGGTATACAATGAGCAGTTCTTC. Its translation: CASRSQDRDTSRVYNEQFF.

The chain has TRBV27 and TRBJ1-2; 7 bases line up with TRBD1. The CDR3 length is 13 residues. CDR1 is MNHEY, CDR2 SMNVEV, per germline (reference sequence). Trimming at V came to 5 bases and at J to 4 bases, leaving 4 bases not matched to a gene. The chain's CDR3 is CASSLGTAYGYTF. The CDR3 DNA reads as TGTGCCAGCAGTCTGGGGACAGCCTATGGCTACACCTTC.

In nucleotides, the CDR3 is TGCGCCAGCAGCCCCTCAGGAGGGGGGGGCCCTAACACCGGGGAGCTGTTTTTT. It codes for CASSPSGGGGPNTGELFF. The rearrangement links TRBV4-3 to TRBJ2-2; TRBD2 is a possible D gene (7 bases). Trimming took 4 bases from V and 2 from J, leaving 20 bases between them. This CDR3 comprises 18 residues. The germline V gene encodes CDR1 LGHNA and CDR2 YSLEER.

The chain uses TRBV30 and TRBJ1-5, with TRBD1 matching 9 bases. Germline V gene lookup returns CDR1 GTSNPN and CDR2 SVGIG (reference sequence). The CDR3 consists of 15 residues. The trim removed 2 bases at V and 11 bases at J, leaving 13 bases unmatched. DNA for the CDR3: TGTGCCTGGAGTTTGGACAGGGGCCGTGAGGGGGCCCAGCATTTT. Its translation is CAWSLDRGREGAQHF.

The gene calls are TRBV7-9 and TRBJ1-6; 9 bases are a match to TRBD1. Germline V lookup: CDR1 SEHNR, CDR2 FQNEAQ (reference sequence). The CDR3 is 17 amino acids. The ends lost 11 bases at V and 9 bases at J; junction bases unmatched: 20. CDR3 DNA sequence: TGTGCCTCCGAAAGGTTTACCGGGACAGGGTTTGGTTCACCCCTCCACTTT. It specifies CASERFTGTGFGSPLHF. The variable domain in full, with the rest retrieved from reference TRBV7-9 and TRBJ1-6, is DTGVSQNPRHKITKRGQNVTFRCDPISEHNRLYWYRQTLGQGPEFLTYFQNEAQLEKSRLLSDRFSAERPKGSFSTLEIQRTEQGDSAMYLCASERFTGTGFGSPLHFGNGTRLTVT.

This rearrangement joins TRBV3-1 (or the pseudogene TRBV3-2) to TRBJ1-2, with D possibly being TRBD1 (5 bases). V dropped 1 base and J dropped 4 bases, with 10 bases sitting between them. The germline V gene has CDR1 LGHDT and CDR2 YNNKEL (reference sequence). CDR3 length: 14 residues. The CDR3 coding sequence is TGTGCCAGCAGCCAAGGCAGGGAGGGCTATGGCTACACCTTC. Translation gives CASSQGREGYGYTF.

The V and J genes are TRBV2 and TRBJ2-7, with 9 nucleotides matching TRBD2. Germline V lookup: CDR1 SNHLY, CDR2 FYNNEI. Germline trimming cut 4 bases from V and 3 bases from J; bases unmatched to any gene: 7. This CDR3 region has 15 residues. CDR3 bases: TGTGCCAGCAGTGTGGGACTAGCAGGATTCTACGAGCAGTACTTC. As protein: CASSVGLAGFYEQYF.

The gene calls are TRBV19 and TRBJ1-1; D remains ambiguous. The germline V gene encodes CDR1 LNHDA and CDR2 SQIVND (reference sequence). The CDR3 totals 14 residues. Between the trimmed V and J ends, which lost 3 bases and 1 base, there was a span of 9 bases. CDR3 amino acids: CASSMMRENTEAFF. The CDR3 DNA is TGTGCCAGTAGTATGATGCGGGAGAACACTGAAGCTTTCTTT.

The rearrangement uses TRBV7-9 and TRBJ1-2; 9 bases fit TRBD1. V lost 4 bases, J lost 0 bases, and 3 bases stayed unmatched. There are 15 residues in the CDR3. Germline-derived CDR1 and CDR2 are SEHNR and FQNEAQ (reference sequence). The CDR3 DNA follows: TGTGCCAGCAGCTCTGGACAGGGGACTAACTATGGCTACACCTTC. This sequence encodes CASSSGQGTNYGYTF.

The chain uses TRBV7-9 and TRBJ2-3, with unresolved D. The V end was cut by 5 bases, the J end by 2 bases, with 5 bases between. Germline V lookup: CDR1 SEHNR, CDR2 FQNEAQ (reference sequence). There are 12 residues in the CDR3. The CDR3 sequence is CASSPFTDTQYF. The CDR3 DNA reads TGTGCCAGCAGCCCATTCACAGATACGCAGTATTTT.

This chain joins TRBV24-1 and TRBJ2-7; D may be TRBD2 (7 bases). The V gene lost 6 bases and the J gene lost 6 bases, with 23 bases spanning the gap. The germline V gene encodes CDR1 KGHDR and CDR2 SFDVKD. The CDR3 totals 16 residues. The CDR3 bases are TGTGCCACCAGTCCACGTAGGGGTAGGGGGGGTGGCGAGCAGTACTTC. It encodes CATSPRRGRGGGEQYF.

This chain uses TRBV5-1 with TRBJ2-5; D possibly corresponds to TRBD1 (5 bases). V was cut by 3 bases and J by 5 bases, with 23 bases left in between. The CDR3 consists of 17 residues. Germline V gene data show CDR1 as SGHRS and CDR2 as YFSETQ. The DNA of the CDR3 is TGCGCCAGCAGCTACCCAGGGTTAGGGGATTCCAGGGAGACCCAGTACTTC. Translated, it gives CASSYPGLGDSRETQYF.

The chain joins TRBV10-3 to TRBJ2-1; 9 bases are a match to TRBD2. Trimming at V came to 10 bases and at J to 0 bases, leaving 4 bases not matched to a gene. This CDR3 region has 14 residues. Germline values: CDR1 ENHRY, CDR2 SYGVKD. CDR3: CANRAGGSYNEQFF. The CDR3 nucleotides are TGTGCCAATCGAGCGGGGGGCTCCTACAATGAGCAGTTCTTC.

This clone was seen many times. The chain carries TRBV7-2 and TRBJ1-6, with 8 bases that match TRBD1. J lost 7 bases, V lost 4 bases, and 15 bases had no gene match. The CDR3 is made up of 18 amino acids. In germline, CDR1 is SGHTA, CDR2 FQGNSA. The CDR3: CASSSIAGGAFKNSPLHF. In DNA, the CDR3 is TGTGCCAGCAGCTCGATCGCAGGGGGCGCATTTAAGAATTCACCCCTCCACTTT.

This clone showed up just once. The CDR3 bases are TGCGCCAGCAGCTTGGGTACGGGTTCACCCCTCCACTTT. As protein: CASSLGTGSPLHF. The chain joins TRBV5-1 to TRBJ1-6; D remains ambiguous. The CDR3 loop spans 13 amino acids. Trimming shortened V by 0 bases and J by 9 bases, and 7 bases separated the two germline ends. Germline values: CDR1 SGHRS, CDR2 YFSETQ.

Only a few counts were recorded for this clone. This chain joins TRBV24-1 and TRBJ2-3; 7 nucleotides match TRBD2. Germline CDR1 reads KGHDR; CDR2 reads SFDVKD. The CDR3 totals 15 residues. Losses at the gene ends were 3 bases for V and 3 bases for J; bases not matched to a gene: 5. The CDR3 sequence: CATSDGTKATDTQYF. The CDR3 DNA reads TGTGCCACCAGTGATGGGACTAAGGCAACAGATACGCAGTATTTT.

The table lists this clone with a count of one. The rearrangement joins TRBV28 to TRBJ2-7, with D maybe TRBD2 (5 bases). The germline V gene has CDR1 MDHEN and CDR2 SYDVKM. The CDR3 extends over 14 amino acids. The ends were cut back, 6 bases at V and 0 bases at J, with 12 bases in the middle. The CDR3 DNA is TGTGCCAGCAGACTGGACTTCAACTCCTACGAGCAGTACTTC. As protein: CASRLDFNSYEQYF.

The chain is built from TRBV7-2 and TRBJ1-5; the match to TRBD1 covers 7 bases. J was trimmed by 2 bases and V by 5 bases; bases with no gene match: 0. CDR3 length: 13 amino acids. Germline CDR1 and CDR2: SGHTA and FQGNSA. CDR3 region: CASSGQGNQPQHF. CDR3 nucleotide sequence: TGTGCCAGCAGCGGACAGGGCAATCAGCCCCAGCATTTT. The full variable domain, in which reference TRBV7-2 and TRBJ1-5 provide the parts outside the CDR3, is GAGVSQSPSNKVTEKGKDVELRCDPISGHTALYWYRQSLGQGLEFLIYFQGNSAPDKSGLPSDRFSAERTGGSVSTLTIQRTQQEDSAVYLCASSGQGNQPQHFGDGTRLSIL.

The chain's CDR3 is CASRPRDSPYEQYF. DNA for the CDR3: TGTGCCAGCAGGCCTCGGGACTCACCCTACGAGCAGTACTTC. The rearrangement uses TRBV7-9 and TRBJ2-7; possibly TRBD2 for D (6 bases). The V gene's germline CDR1 is SEHNR and CDR2 FQNEAQ (reference sequence). V lost 6 bases and J lost 2, with 14 bases in between. The CDR3 spans 14 residues.

This clone appeared a single time. The gene calls are TRBV5-1 and TRBJ1-4; 9 positions agree with TRBD1. Germline trimming cut 2 bases from V and 5 bases from J; bases unmatched to any gene: 4. Germline V gene lookup returns CDR1 SGHRS and CDR2 YFSETQ. This CDR3 contains 15 residues. CDR3 residues: CASSFTGTGNEKLFF. CDR3 DNA sequence: TGCGCCAGCAGCTTCACCGGGACAGGGAATGAAAAACTGTTTTTT.

This chain joins TRBV24-1 and TRBJ1-5; D gene uncertain. CDR1 KGHDR and CDR2 SFDVKD come from the germline V gene. The V and J ends lost 3 bases and 5 bases respectively, with 10 bases between them. The CDR3 consists of 14 residues. The CDR3 DNA reads as TGTGCCACCAGTGATGCGGGGAGTTATCAGCCCCAGCATTTT. It specifies CATSDAGSYQPQHF.

The V and J genes are TRBV27 and TRBJ2-4; D is possibly TRBD1 (5 bases). The CDR3 is 11 residues long. In germline, CDR1 is MNHEY, CDR2 SMNVEV (reference sequence). The V and J ends lost 7 bases and 5 bases respectively, with 6 bases between them. The CDR3 loop reads CASTTENIQYF. In DNA form, the CDR3 reads TGTGCCAGCACGACAGAAAACATTCAGTACTTC.

This rearrangement joins TRBV28 to TRBJ1-1; D is unresolved. CDR1 and CDR2 from the germline V gene are MDHEN and SYDVKM. There are 11 residues in the CDR3. Trimming shortened V by 8 bases and J by 7 bases, and 11 bases separated the two germline ends. This CDR3 reads CASQNRVEAFF. In nucleotides, the CDR3 is TGTGCCAGCCAAAATCGGGTTGAAGCTTTCTTT. Combining the CDR3 with reference TRBV28 and TRBJ1-1 gives the whole variable domain DVKVTQSSRYLVKRTGEKVFLECVQDMDHENMFWYRQDPGLGLRLIYFSYDVKMKEKGDIPEGYSVSREKKERFSLILESASTNQTSMYLCASQNRVEAFFGQGTRLTVV.

V is TRBV6-5 and J is TRBJ1-2; 8 positions match TRBD1. The germline CDR1 and CDR2 sequences are MNHEY and SVGAGI. The CDR3 consists of 14 residues. J was trimmed by 2 bases and V by 6 bases; bases with no gene match: 5. CDR3 bases: TGTGCCAGCAGGACGGGACAGGCCAACTATGGCTACACCTTC. This translates into CASRTGQANYGYTF.

This rearrangement joins TRBV24-1 to TRBJ2-5; 7 nucleotides agree with TRBD2. The trim removed 5 bases at V and 7 bases at J, leaving 9 bases unmatched. Germline V lookup: CDR1 KGHDR, CDR2 SFDVKD. This CDR3 has 14 residues. The CDR3 region has the DNA TGTGCCACCAGTGGAGGGGAGGGGAGGGCGACCCAGTACTTC. Protein sequence: CATSGGEGRATQYF.

The chain links TRBV6-2 or TRBV6-3 to TRBJ1-1, with D unresolved. Trimming pared 4 bases from V and 4 bases from J, leaving 7 bases between. The germline V gene encodes CDR1 MNHEY and CDR2 SVGEGT. This CDR3 has 12 amino acids. CDR3 residues: CASSSVATEAFF. The CDR3 nucleotides read TGTGCCAGCAGTTCTGTGGCCACTGAAGCTTTCTTT.